This T cell receptor beta chain comes out of a study of early stage breast cancer tumors. Study-level information: Of some 17 invasive breast tumors, about twelve were hormone receptor-positive, HER2-negative.

This clone was picked up a small number of times. Its target is unknown. Study-wide points: Tumors had approximately 2.5-fold higher T cell density than normal breast.

CDR1 is SEHNR, CDR2 FQNEAQ, per germline (reference sequence). Trimming took off 2 bases at V and 1 base at J, with 9 bases between the two ends. The length of the CDR3 is 15 residues. Repertoires were generated with immunoSEQ multiplex PCR, while TCRdb's copy carries only in-frame clones and drops some. The sample consists of tens of thousands of clones, approximately 70% of them appearing once. Sequenced sample: breast tumor tissue. The TCR sequence derives from a person aged 30 to 40 with breast cancer. The rearrangement links TRBV7-9 to TRBJ1-3, with D possibly matching TRBD1 (5 bases). CDR3 DNA: TGTGCCAGCAGCTTACAGGGAGGGTCTGGAAACACCATATATTTT. The encoded protein is CASSLQGGSGNTIYF.